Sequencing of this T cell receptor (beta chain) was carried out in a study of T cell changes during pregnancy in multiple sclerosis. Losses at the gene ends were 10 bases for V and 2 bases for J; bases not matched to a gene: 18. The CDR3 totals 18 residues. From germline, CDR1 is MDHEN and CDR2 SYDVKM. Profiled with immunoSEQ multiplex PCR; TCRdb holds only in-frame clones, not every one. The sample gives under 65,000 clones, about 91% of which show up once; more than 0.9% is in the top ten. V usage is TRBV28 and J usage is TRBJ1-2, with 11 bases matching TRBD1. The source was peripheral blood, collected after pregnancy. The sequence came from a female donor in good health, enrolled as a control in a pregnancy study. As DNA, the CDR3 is TGTGCCATCGATCTTTACGGGGGACAGGGGGGAAAAAACTATGGCTACACCTTC. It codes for CAIDLYGGQGGKNYGYTF.